A single sample gave rise to the 9 T cell receptor beta chains below, sequenced in a study of T cells in Graves' hyperthyroidism and ophthalmopathy. RNA transcripts yielded amplified TCR beta CDR3 regions. When the TCR CDR3 underwent first-round RT-PCR, the HTBI primer set was used. TCRdb analysed the multiplex PCR reads with MiXCR anew, one entry per CDR3 protein. The sample carries approximately 48,000 distinct CDR3 sequences, approximately 49% recorded once. The sequenced sample was peripheral blood or thyroid tissue (not recorded which). Receptors were obtained from a woman aged 50 to 60 with Graves' hyperthyroidism.

V is TRBV7-9 and J is TRBJ1-6, with D possibly matching TRBD1 (6 bases). CDR1 and CDR2 (germline): SEHNR, FQNEAQ (reference sequence). Trimming left V 5 bases short and J 6 bases short, with 14 bases between. The CDR3 is made up of 15 amino acids. The CDR3 DNA sequence: TGTGCCAGCAGCCAAGTCCAGGGGATTAATTCACCCCTCCACTTT. This translates into CASSQVQGINSPLHF.

The chain recombines TRBV29-1 with TRBJ2-5; 10 bases are a match to TRBD2. The germline V gene has CDR1 SQVTM and CDR2 ANQGSEA. Trimming cost V 6 bases and J 4 bases; bases outside gene matches: 5. The CDR3 has 13 residues. CDR3 in DNA: TGCAGCGTCCATCGACTAGCGGGAGAGACCCAGTACTTC. Translating it yields CSVHRLAGETQYF.

Of note for this clonotype: Given a much more abundant clone one base away, this may be a read error. The CDR3: CSAWSCEQYF. As DNA, the CDR3 is TGCAGTGCTTGGTCATGCGAGCAGTACTTC. V usage is TRBV20-1 and J usage is TRBJ2-7; D unresolved. V shed 5 bases and J shed 6 bases, with 8 bases lying between them. From germline, CDR1 is DFQATT and CDR2 SNEGSKA (reference sequence). CDR3 length equals 10 residues.

The gene calls are TRBV28 and TRBJ2-5; TRBD1 agrees at 11 bases. Germline V gene data show CDR1 as MDHEN and CDR2 as SYDVKM. CDR3 length: 14 amino acids. V gave up 6 bases and J gave up 7 bases; unmatched junction bases: 7. The CDR3 sequence is CASRLDRGRGTQYF. The CDR3 nucleotides are TGTGCCAGCAGATTGGACAGGGGGCGCGGGACCCAGTACTTC.

J is TRBJ2-6 and V is TRBV2; D might be TRBD2 (7 bases). The CDR3 runs 15 residues. Trimming took 6 bases from V and 16 from J, leaving 25 bases between them. Germline lookup yields CDR1 SNHLY and CDR2 FYNNEI. CDR3 region: CASSLGGAGGEKLTF. Here the CDR3 DNA reads TGTGCCAGCAGCTTAGGGGGGGCTGGGGGTGAAAAACTGACTTTC.

This clonotype was seen more than once but under ten times. The rearrangement joins TRBV12-3 or TRBV12-4 to TRBJ2-7; D is possibly TRBD2 (5 bases). The CDR3 length is 14 residues. The ends were cut back, 3 bases at V and 7 bases at J, with 16 bases in the middle. Written as DNA, the CDR3 is TGTGCCAGCAGTTTCGACGTACGGGGTTGGGAGCAGTACTTC. Encoded protein: CASSFDVRGWEQYF.

This clonotype appeared many times. The J gene is TRBJ1-6, the V gene TRBV20-1; D may be TRBD1 (6 bases). The CDR3 loop spans 17 amino acids. The germline gives CDR1 DFQATT, CDR2 SNEGSKA (reference sequence). The V and J ends lost 3 bases and 0 bases respectively, with 15 bases between them. The CDR3 sequence: CSASVPGASSYNSPLHF. CDR3 nucleotides: TGCAGTGCTAGTGTTCCGGGGGCAAGCTCCTATAATTCACCCCTCCACTTT.

This chain connects TRBV29-1 to TRBJ2-2; TRBD2 matches 12 bases. There are 14 residues in the CDR3. Germline trimming cut 4 bases from V and 13 bases from J; bases unmatched to any gene: 10. Per germline, CDR1 SQVTM and CDR2 ANQGSEA. The CDR3 nucleotides are TGCAGCGTTGGACTAGCGGGAGTTGCCAGGGGGCTGTTTTTT. This gives the protein CSVGLAGVARGLFF.

This clonotype was recorded many times. This rearrangement joins TRBV14 to TRBJ2-7, with TRBD2 identical over 11 bases. Losses at the gene ends were 4 bases for V and 0 bases for J; bases not matched to a gene: 5. Looked up from germline, CDR1 is SGHDN and CDR2 is FVKESK. There are 16 residues in the CDR3. DNA of the CDR3: TGTGCCAGCAGCCGCCGCACTAGCGGGAGCTCCTACGAGCAGTACTTC. Its translation is CASSRRTSGSSYEQYF.